This record concerns one TCR beta chain sequence. Its target is not known. The sample originates from a study of cytomegalovirus exposure and HLA in healthy donors. General study findings and limits: Some TCR beta chains (roughly 150 of them) were listed as cytomegalovirus-associated.

A multiplex PCR was run with 60 Vbeta primers and 13 Jbeta primers. Authors' analysis steps: There were about 80 million unique TCR beta chains by a later count, and about 12 million of them were shared. Method: immunoSEQ multiplex PCR; TCRdb's copy keeps in-frame clones and lacks some. Clone size and the V and J calls come from that table; the DNA yielded D and trimming. There are about 150,000 clones in the sample; about four fifths occur only once, and about 1.1% lies in the top ten. The TCR originated in a male donor in good health and CMV-seronegative. Specimen: PBMCs.

CDR3 nucleotides: TGTGCCAGCCAAGACAGGACTGGAAACACCATATATTTT. It specifies CASQDRTGNTIYF. This chain uses TRBV7-9 with TRBJ1-3; maybe TRBD1 (6 bases). The CDR3 has 13 amino acids. Germline-derived CDR1 and CDR2 are SEHNR and FQNEAQ (reference sequence). Trimming pared 8 bases from V and 2 bases from J, leaving 10 bases between.